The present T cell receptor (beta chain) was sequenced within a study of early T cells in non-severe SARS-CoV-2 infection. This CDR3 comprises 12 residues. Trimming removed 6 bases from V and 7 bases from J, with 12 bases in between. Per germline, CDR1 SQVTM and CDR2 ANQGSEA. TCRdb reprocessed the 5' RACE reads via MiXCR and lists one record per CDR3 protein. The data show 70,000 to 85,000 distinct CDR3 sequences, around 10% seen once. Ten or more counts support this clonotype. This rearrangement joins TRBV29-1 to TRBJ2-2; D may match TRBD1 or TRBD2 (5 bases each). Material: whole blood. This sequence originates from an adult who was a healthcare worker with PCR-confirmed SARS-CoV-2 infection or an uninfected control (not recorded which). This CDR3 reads CSVGMGDGELFF. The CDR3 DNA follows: TGCAGCGTGGGGATGGGGGACGGGGAGCTGTTTTTT.